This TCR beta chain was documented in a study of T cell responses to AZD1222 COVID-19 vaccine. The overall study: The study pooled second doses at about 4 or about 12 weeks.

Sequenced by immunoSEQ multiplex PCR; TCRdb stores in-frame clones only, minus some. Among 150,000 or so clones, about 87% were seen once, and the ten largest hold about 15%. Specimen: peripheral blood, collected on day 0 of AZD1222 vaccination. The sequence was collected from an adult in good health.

The CDR3 sequence: CASSPATATRGYTF. In DNA, the CDR3 is TGTGCCAGCAGCCCGGCGACGGCGACGCGTGGCTACACCTTC. The genes are TRBV5-4 and TRBJ1-2; D is uncertain. The germline gives CDR1 SGHNT, CDR2 YYREEE (reference sequence). V lost 4 bases, J lost 7 bases, and 17 bases lay in between. The CDR3 loop spans 14 amino acids.